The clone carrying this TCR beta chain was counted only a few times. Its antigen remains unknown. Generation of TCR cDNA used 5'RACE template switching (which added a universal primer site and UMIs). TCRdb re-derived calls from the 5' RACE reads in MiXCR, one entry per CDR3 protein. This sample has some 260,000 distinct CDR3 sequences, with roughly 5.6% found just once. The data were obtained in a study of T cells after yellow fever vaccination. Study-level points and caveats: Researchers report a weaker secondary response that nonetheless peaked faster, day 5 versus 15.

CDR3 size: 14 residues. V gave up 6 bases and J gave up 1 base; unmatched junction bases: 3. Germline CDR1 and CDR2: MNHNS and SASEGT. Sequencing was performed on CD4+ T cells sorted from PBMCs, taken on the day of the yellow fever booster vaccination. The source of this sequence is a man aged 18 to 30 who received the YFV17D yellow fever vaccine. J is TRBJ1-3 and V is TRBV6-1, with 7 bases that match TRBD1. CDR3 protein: CASRQDRSGNTIYF. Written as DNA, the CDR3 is TGTGCCAGCAGACAGGACAGGTCTGGAAACACCATATATTTT.